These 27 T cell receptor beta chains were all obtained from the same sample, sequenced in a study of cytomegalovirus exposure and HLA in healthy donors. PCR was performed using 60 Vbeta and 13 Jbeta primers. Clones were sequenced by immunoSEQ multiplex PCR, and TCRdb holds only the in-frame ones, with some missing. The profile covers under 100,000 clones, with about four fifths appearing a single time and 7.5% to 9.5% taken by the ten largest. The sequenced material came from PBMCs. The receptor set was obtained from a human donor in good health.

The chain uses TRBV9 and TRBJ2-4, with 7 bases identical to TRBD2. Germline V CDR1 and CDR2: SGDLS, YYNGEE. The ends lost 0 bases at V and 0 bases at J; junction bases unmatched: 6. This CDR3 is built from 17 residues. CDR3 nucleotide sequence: TGTGCCAGCAGCGTAGGTACTAGCGTGCTAGCCAAAAACATTCAGTACTTC. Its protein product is CASSVGTSVLAKNIQYF.

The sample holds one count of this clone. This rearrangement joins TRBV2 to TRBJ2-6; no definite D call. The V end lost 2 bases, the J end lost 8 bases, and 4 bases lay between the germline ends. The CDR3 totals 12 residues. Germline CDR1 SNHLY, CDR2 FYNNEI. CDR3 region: CASSESSNVLTF. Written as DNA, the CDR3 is TGTGCCAGCAGTGAATCATCCAACGTCCTGACTTTC.

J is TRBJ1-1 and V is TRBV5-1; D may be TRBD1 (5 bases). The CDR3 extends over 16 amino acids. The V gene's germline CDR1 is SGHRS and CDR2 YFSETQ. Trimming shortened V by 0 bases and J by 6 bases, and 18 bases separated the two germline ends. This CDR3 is CASSLGGRGGYAEAFF. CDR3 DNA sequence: TGCGCCAGCAGCTTGGGGGGACGGGGGGGATACGCTGAAGCTTTCTTT. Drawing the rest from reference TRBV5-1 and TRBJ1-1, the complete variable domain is KAGVTQTPRYLIKTRGQQVTLSCSPISGHRSVSWYQQTPGQGLQFLFEYFSETQRNKGNFPGRFSGRQFSNSRSEMNVSTLELGDSALYLCASSLGGRGGYAEAFFGQGTRLTVV.

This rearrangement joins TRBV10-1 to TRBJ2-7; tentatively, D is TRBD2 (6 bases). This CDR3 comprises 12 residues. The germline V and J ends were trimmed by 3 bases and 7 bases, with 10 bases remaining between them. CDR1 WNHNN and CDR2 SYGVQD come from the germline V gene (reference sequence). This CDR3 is CASSDPAGEQYF. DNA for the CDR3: TGCGCCAGCAGTGACCCTGCGGGGGAGCAGTACTTC.

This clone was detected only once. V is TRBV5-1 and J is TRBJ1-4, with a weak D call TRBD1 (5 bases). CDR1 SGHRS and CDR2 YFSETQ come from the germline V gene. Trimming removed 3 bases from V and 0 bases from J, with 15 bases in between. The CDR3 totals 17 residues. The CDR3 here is CASSSGRGSATNEKLFF. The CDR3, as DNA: TGCGCCAGCAGCTCGGGGCGGGGCAGCGCAACTAATGAAAAACTGTTTTTT.

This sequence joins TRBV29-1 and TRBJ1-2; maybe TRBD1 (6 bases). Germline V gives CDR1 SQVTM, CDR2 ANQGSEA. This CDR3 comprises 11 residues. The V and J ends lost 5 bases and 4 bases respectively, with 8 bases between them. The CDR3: CSVQQGYGYTF. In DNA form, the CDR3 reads TGCAGCGTTCAACAGGGCTATGGCTACACCTTC.

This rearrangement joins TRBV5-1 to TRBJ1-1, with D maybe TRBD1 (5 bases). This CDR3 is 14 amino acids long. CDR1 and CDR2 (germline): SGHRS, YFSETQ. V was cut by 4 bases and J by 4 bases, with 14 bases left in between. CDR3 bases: TGCGCCAGCAGCCTGGACTCGGGGGGCACTGAAGCTTTCTTT. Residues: CASSLDSGGTEAFF.

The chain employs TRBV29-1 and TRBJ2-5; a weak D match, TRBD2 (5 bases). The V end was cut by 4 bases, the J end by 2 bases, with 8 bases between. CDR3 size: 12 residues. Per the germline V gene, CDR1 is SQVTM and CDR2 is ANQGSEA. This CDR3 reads CSVGSGQETQYF. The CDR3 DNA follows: TGCAGCGTTGGAAGCGGACAAGAGACCCAGTACTTC. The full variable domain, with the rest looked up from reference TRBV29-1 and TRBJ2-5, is SAVISQKPSRDICQRGTSLTIQCQVDSQVTMMFWYRQQPGQSLTLIATANQGSEATYESGFVIDKFPISRPNLTFSTLTVSNMSPEDSSIYLCSVGSGQETQYFGPGTRLLVL.

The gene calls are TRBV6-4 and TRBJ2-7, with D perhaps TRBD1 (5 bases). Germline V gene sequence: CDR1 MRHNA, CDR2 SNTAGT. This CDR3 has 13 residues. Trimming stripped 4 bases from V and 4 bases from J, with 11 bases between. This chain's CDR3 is CASSAEPGYEQYF. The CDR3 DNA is TGTGCCAGCAGTGCCGAACCAGGGTACGAGCAGTACTTC.

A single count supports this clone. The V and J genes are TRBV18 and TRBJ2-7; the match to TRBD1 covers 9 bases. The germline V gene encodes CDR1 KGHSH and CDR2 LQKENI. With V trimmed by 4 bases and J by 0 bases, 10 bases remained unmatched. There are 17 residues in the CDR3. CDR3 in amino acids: CASSLTGGLQSSYEQYF. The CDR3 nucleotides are TGTGCCAGCTCACTTACAGGGGGCCTTCAGAGCTCCTACGAGCAGTACTTC.

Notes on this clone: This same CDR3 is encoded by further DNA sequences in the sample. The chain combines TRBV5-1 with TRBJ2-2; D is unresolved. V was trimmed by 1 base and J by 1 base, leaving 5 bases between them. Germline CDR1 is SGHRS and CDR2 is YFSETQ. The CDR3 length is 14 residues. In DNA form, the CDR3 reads TGCGCCAGCAGCTTGACTGGGAACACCGGGGAGCTGTTTTTT. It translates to CASSLTGNTGELFF.

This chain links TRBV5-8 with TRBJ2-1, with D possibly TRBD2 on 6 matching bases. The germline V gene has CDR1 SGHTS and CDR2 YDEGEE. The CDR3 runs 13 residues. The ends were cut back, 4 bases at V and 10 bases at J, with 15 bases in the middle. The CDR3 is CASSRGLQREQFF. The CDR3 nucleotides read TGTGCCAGCAGCCGAGGACTACAAAGGGAGCAGTTCTTC.

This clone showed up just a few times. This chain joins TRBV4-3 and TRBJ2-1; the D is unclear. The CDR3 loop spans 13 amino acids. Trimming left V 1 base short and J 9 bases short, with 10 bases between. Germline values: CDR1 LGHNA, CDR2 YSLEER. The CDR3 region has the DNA TGCGCCAGCAGCCAAGGGTCCCGCAGTGAGCAGTTCTTC. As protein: CASSQGSRSEQFF.

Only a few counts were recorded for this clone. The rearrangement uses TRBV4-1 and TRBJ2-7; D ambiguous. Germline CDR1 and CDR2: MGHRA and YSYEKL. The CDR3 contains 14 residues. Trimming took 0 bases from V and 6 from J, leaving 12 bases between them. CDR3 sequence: CASSQEPITGEQYF. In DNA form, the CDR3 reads TGCGCCAGCAGCCAAGAGCCCATCACGGGCGAGCAGTACTTC.

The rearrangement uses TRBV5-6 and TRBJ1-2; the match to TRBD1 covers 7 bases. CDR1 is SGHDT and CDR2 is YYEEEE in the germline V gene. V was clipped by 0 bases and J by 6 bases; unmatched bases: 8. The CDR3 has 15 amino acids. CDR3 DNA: TGTGCCAGCAGCTTGGGACAGGGTATGGTGAATGGCTACACCTTC. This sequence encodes CASSLGQGMVNGYTF.

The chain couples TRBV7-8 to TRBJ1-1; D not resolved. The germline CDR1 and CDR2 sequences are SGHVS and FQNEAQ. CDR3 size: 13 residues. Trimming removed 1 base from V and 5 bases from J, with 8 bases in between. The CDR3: CASSLVPRTEAFF. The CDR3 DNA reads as TGTGCCAGCAGCTTAGTTCCCCGGACTGAAGCTTTCTTT.

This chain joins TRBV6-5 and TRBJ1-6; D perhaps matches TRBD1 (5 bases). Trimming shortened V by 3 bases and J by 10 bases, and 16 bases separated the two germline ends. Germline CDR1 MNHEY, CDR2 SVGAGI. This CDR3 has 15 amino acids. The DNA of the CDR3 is TGTGCCAGCAGTTATACCTCAACAGGAGTCTCACCCCTCCACTTT. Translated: CASSYTSTGVSPLHF.

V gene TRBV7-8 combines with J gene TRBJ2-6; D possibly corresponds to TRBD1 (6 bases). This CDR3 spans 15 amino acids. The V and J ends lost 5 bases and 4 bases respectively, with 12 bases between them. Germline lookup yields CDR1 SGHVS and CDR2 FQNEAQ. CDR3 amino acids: CASSPTRGGANVLTF. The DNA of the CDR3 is TGTGCCAGCAGCCCCACCAGGGGAGGGGCCAACGTCCTGACTTTC.

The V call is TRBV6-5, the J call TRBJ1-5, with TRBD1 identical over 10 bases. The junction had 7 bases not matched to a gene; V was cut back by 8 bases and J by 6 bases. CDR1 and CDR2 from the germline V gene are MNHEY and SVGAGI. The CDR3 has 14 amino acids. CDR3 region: CASARDRGRQPQHF. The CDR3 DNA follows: TGTGCCAGCGCCCGGGACAGGGGACGTCAGCCCCAGCATTTT.

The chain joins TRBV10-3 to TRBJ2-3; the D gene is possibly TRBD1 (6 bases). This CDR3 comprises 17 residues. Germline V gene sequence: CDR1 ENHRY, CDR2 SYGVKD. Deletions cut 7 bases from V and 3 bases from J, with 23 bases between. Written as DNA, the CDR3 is TGTGCCATCAAGGGGGTAGGAAGGGGTTTACGGACAGATACGCAGTATTTT. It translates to CAIKGVGRGLRTDTQYF.

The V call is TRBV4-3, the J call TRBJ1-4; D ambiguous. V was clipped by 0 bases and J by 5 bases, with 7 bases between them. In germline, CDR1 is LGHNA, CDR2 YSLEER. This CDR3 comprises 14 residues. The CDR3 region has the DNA TGCGCCAGCAGCCAAGATTCCGGGAATGAAAAACTGTTTTTT. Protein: CASSQDSGNEKLFF.

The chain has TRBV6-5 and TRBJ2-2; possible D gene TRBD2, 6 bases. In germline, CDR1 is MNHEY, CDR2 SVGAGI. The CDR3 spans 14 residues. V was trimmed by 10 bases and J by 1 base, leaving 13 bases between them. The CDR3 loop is CATRRELNTGELFF. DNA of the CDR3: TGTGCCACCCGCCGGGAGCTGAACACCGGGGAGCTGTTTTTT.

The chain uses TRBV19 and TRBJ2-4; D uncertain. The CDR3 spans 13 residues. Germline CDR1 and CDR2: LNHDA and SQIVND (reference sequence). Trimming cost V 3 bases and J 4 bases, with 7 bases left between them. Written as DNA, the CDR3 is TGTGCCAGTAGTATTCTCAGTAAAAACATTCAGTACTTC. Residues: CASSILSKNIQYF.

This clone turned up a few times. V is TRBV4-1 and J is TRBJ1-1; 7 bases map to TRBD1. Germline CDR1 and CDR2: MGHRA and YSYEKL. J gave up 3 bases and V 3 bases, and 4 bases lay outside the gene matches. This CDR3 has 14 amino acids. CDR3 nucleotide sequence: TGCGCCAGCAGCCAGGGGGACAGTGACACTGAAGCTTTCTTT. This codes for CASSQGDSDTEAFF.

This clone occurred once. Here the CDR3 reads CASSPGREGMNTEAFF. The CDR3 coding sequence is TGTGCCAGCAGCCCGGGGAGGGAGGGGATGAACACTGAAGCTTTCTTT. The chain is built from TRBV5-4 and TRBJ1-1, with D possibly matching TRBD1 (5 bases). Per the germline V gene, CDR1 is SGHNT and CDR2 is YYREEE (reference sequence). There are 16 residues in the CDR3. V shed 4 bases and J shed 0 bases, with 16 bases lying between them.

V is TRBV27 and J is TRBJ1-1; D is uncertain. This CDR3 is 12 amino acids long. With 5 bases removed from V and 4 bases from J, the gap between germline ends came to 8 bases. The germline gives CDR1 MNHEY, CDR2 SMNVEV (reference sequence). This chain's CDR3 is CASSRTGTEAFF. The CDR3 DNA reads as TGTGCCAGCAGTCGAACGGGCACTGAAGCTTTCTTT.

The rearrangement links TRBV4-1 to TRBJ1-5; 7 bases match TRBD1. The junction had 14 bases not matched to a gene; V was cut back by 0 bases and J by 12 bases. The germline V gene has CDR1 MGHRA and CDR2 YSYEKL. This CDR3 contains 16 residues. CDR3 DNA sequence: TGCGCCAGCAGCCAAGACTCCACAGCCCCGACAGGGAGCCAGCATTTT. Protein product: CASSQDSTAPTGSQHF.